The 7 T cell receptor beta chains in this list originate from one sample, sequenced in a study of metastatic and nonmetastatic thyroid tumors. TCRdb reanalyzed the PCR reads via MiXCR. The table has about 19,000 clones, about 15% seen once; the top ten hold around 18%. No treatment had been given to any patient before thyroid surgery. Sequencing input: blood. The source of these receptors is a male donor with papillary thyroid cancer or a benign thyroid nodule (not recorded which). Some clones in this sample may be carry-over from other donors' samples.

This clone was seen at least ten times. This chain links TRBV15 with TRBJ2-3; TRBD1 is a possible D gene (6 bases). The CDR3 loop spans 16 amino acids. V was shortened by 2 bases and J by 1 base, with 13 bases between the two germline ends. Germline CDR1 LNHNV, CDR2 YYDKDF (reference sequence). CDR3 loop: CATSRSYRDGTDTQYF. The CDR3 DNA is TGTGCCACCAGCAGAAGCTACAGGGATGGCACAGATACGCAGTATTTT.

This clone occurred many times. The chain combines TRBV3-1 with TRBJ1-5; 7 bases are shared with TRBD1. Germline values: CDR1 LGHDT, CDR2 YNNKEL (reference sequence). The CDR3 loop spans 15 amino acids. V gave up 1 base and J gave up 4 bases; unmatched junction bases: 4. The CDR3: CASSQADRLNQPQHF. DNA of the CDR3: TGTGCCAGCAGCCAAGCGGACAGGTTAAATCAGCCCCAGCATTTT.

At least ten counts were recorded for this clone. The chain employs TRBV18 and TRBJ2-1; possibly TRBD2 for D (6 bases). Germline V gene data show CDR1 as KGHSH and CDR2 as LQKENI. The V gene lost 4 bases and the J gene lost 7 bases, with 11 bases spanning the gap. The CDR3 loop spans 13 amino acids. In DNA, the CDR3 is TGTGCCAGCTCACTCGGGAGTAATAATGAGCAGTTCTTC. Protein product: CASSLGSNNEQFF. The full variable domain, completed using reference TRBV18 and TRBJ2-1, is NAGVMQNPRHLVRRRGQEARLRCSPMKGHSHVYWYRQLPEEGLKFMVYLQKENIIDESGMPKERFSAEFPKEGPSILRIQQVVRGDSAAYFCASSLGSNNEQFFGPGTRLTVL.

CDR3 sequence reads: CASSLGIEVNSPLHF. CDR3 nucleotide sequence: TGTGCCAGCAGCTTGGGGATCGAAGTTAATTCACCCCTCCACTTT. The chain links TRBV5-4 to TRBJ1-6; no reliable D call. The CDR3 sequence is 15 residues long. Looked up from germline, CDR1 is SGHNT and CDR2 is YYREEE (reference sequence). Trimming shortened V by 0 bases and J by 6 bases, and 10 bases separated the two germline ends.

Here the CDR3 reads CASSGGTDLNTEAFF. CDR3 DNA sequence: TGTGCCAGCAGTGGGGGGACAGACCTTAACACTGAAGCTTTCTTT. The rearrangement joins TRBV6-1 to TRBJ1-1, with 7 nucleotides matching TRBD1. Germline V CDR1 and CDR2: MNHNS, SASEGT. Trimming cost V 4 bases and J 2 bases; bases outside gene matches: 7. The CDR3 is made up of 15 amino acids.

This clone was detected ten times or more. The chain is built from TRBV5-1 and TRBJ2-1; TRBD2 matches at 7 bases. This CDR3 contains 17 residues. Trimming cost V 0 bases and J 4 bases; bases outside gene matches: 10. Germline CDR1 SGHRS, CDR2 YFSETQ. CDR3 in DNA: TGCGCCAGCAGCTTGGCCGTGGGGGGGAGAGTATACAATGAGCAGTTCTTC. This sequence encodes CASSLAVGGRVYNEQFF.

The J gene is TRBJ1-4, the V gene TRBV28; D remains ambiguous. The CDR3 totals 15 residues. Trimming removed 6 bases from V and 5 bases from J, with 16 bases in between. Germline assignment: CDR1 MDHEN and CDR2 SYDVKM. CDR3 loop: CASSPFKIENEKLFF. The CDR3 region has the DNA TGTGCCAGCAGCCCCTTCAAGATTGAAAATGAAAAACTGTTTTTT.